This T cell receptor beta chain was sequenced during a study of memory CD4+ T cells and cytomegalovirus serostatus. Study information: This sample comes from healthy Belgian adults, about nine CMV seropositive, some 22 seronegative.

Clones were sequenced by immunoSEQ multiplex PCR, and TCRdb holds only the in-frame ones, with some missing. The data hold some 52,000 clones, with roughly 78% observed a single time. The sort gate was single viable CD3+CD4+CD8-CD45RO+ cells for memory CD4+ T cells. Positive selection with CD4 microbeads enriched total CD4+ T cells. The V and J ends lost 5 bases and 3 bases respectively, with 9 bases between them. This CDR3 is 13 amino acids long. The germline V gene encodes CDR1 SGHVS and CDR2 FQNEAQ. The study, taken as a whole, reports: Median bootstrapped AUC for CMV status was approximately 0.96 originally, less than 0.93 US-trained. About 40% of the 164 known CMV-associated TCRbeta sequences appeared in CD4+ memory.

For this clone: Its target is not known.

Specimen: memory CD4+ T cells from blood. This sequence joins TRBV7-8 and TRBJ2-3; no clear D gene. This sequence was found in an adult in good health and CMV-seronegative. CDR3 sequence (DNA): TGTGCCAGCAGCAGGCAAAGGACAGATACGCAGTATTTT. It is translated as CASSRQRTDTQYF. The entire variable domain, with the rest obtained from reference TRBV7-8 and TRBJ2-3, is as follows: GAGVSQSPRYKVAKRGQDVALRCDPISGHVSLFWYQQALGQGPEFLTYFQNEAQLDKSGLPSDRFFAERPEGSVSTLKIQRTQQEDSAVYLCASSRQRTDTQYFGPGTRLTVL.